The rows below give T cell receptor beta chains drawn from one sample of a study of T cell responses to AZD1222 COVID-19 vaccine. Here immunoSEQ multiplex PCR was the method, and the copy in TCRdb shows in-frame clones only, minus some. The profile shows 60,000 to 100,000 clones, about 90% of them singletons. The input for sequencing was peripheral blood, taken on day 0 of AZD1222 vaccination. The source is an adult in good health. The CDR3 runs from the conserved cysteine through the conserved F or W. Fields, in order: J gene, D gene, V gene, CDR3 length, clone size, CDR3 DNA, CDR3 protein. The D gene is left open where the match is weak. Some rows mark clone size as missing; the rest say once, few, many or name a class of expanded clone.

J: TRBJ2-2
D: .
V: TRBV19
length: 12
size: .
DNA: TGTGCCTCCAGACGGGGGACCGGGGAGCTGTTTTTT
CDR3: CASRRGTGELFF

J: TRBJ2-7
D: .
V: TRBV6-6
length: 11
size: .
DNA: TGTGCCAGCAGTTTAAACTCCGAGCAGTACTTC
CDR3: CASSLNSEQYF

J: TRBJ1-2
D: .
V: TRBV28
length: 13
size: .
DNA: TGTGCCAGCAGTTTATCCAGGGGATATGGCTACACCTTC
CDR3: CASSLSRGYGYTF

J: TRBJ2-6
D: .
V: TRBV28
length: 15
size: .
DNA: TGTGCCAGCAGTTTAATCCAAGGAGGGGCCAACGTCCTGACTTTC
CDR3: CASSLIQGGANVLTF

J: TRBJ1-5
D: .
V: TRBV7-9
length: 15
size: .
DNA: TGTGCCAGCAGCTTAGCTGGGACTATCAATCAGCCCCAGCATTTT
CDR3: CASSLAGTINQPQHF

J: TRBJ1-2
D: TRBD1
V: TRBV6-5
length: 13
size: .
DNA: TGTGCCAGCAGGCAAGACAGGGAGGCTGGCTACACCTTC
CDR3: CASRQDREAGYTF

J: TRBJ1-1
D: .
V: TRBV14
length: 15
size: once
DNA: TGTGCCAGCAGCCAAGGTGGTGCTCTTGGAGCTGAAGCTTTCTTT
CDR3: CASSQGGALGAEAFF

J: TRBJ2-2
D: .
V: TRBV19
length: 16
size: .
DNA: TGTGCCAGTAGTATAGGAGGCGGAGTTGGCACCGGGGAGCTGTTTTTT
CDR3: CASSIGGGVGTGELFF

J: TRBJ1-1
D: .
V: TRBV28
length: 10
size: .
DNA: TGTGCCAGCATGGGCACTGAAGCTTTCTTT
CDR3: CASMGTEAFF

J: TRBJ2-3
D: TRBD2
V: TRBV7-2
length: 14
size: .
DNA: TGTGCCAGCAGCCTCGGGAGGGTAACAGATACGCAGTATTTT
CDR3: CASSLGRVTDTQYF

J: TRBJ1-4
D: .
V: TRBV7-2
length: 17
size: .
DNA: TGTGCCAGCAGCCGGGGGGTGGGTTTTGCAGTCGCTGAAAAACTGTTTTTT
CDR3: CASSRGVGFAVAEKLFF

J: TRBJ2-7
D: .
V: TRBV5-4
length: 13
size: few
DNA: TGTGCCAGCAGCTCATGGACGGCCGGGGAGCAGTACTTC
CDR3: CASSSWTAGEQYF

J: TRBJ1-5
D: .
V: TRBV4-1
length: 13
size: .
DNA: TGCGCCAGCAGCCAGCCGGGCAATCAGCCCCAGCATTTT
CDR3: CASSQPGNQPQHF

J: TRBJ2-6
D: .
V: TRBV14
length: 15
size: few
DNA: TGTGCCAGCAGTTTTCTGCTCTCTGGGGCCAACGTCCTGACTTTC
CDR3: CASSFLLSGANVLTF

J: TRBJ2-1
D: TRBD2
V: TRBV5-8
length: 15
size: .
DNA: TGTGCCAGCAGCTTGGGGCTAGCGGCGACCAATGAGCAGTTCTTC
CDR3: CASSLGLAATNEQFF

J: TRBJ2-7
D: .
V: TRBV19
length: 13
size: .
DNA: TGTGCCAGTAGTACGGAGCTTCTCGGAGAGCAGTACTTC
CDR3: CASSTELLGEQYF

J: TRBJ1-1
D: TRBD1
V: TRBV3-1/TRBV3-2
length: 15
size: .
DNA: TGTGCCAGCAGCCAAAGGGACAGGTGGAACACTGAAGCTTTCTTT
CDR3: CASSQRDRWNTEAFF

J: TRBJ2-1
D: .
V: TRBV6-2/TRBV6-3
length: 14
size: once
DNA: TGTGCCAGCAGTTTGGAAATGTCCTACAATGAGCAGTTCTTC
CDR3: CASSLEMSYNEQFF

J: TRBJ1-1
D: .
V: TRBV28
length: 14
size: .
DNA: TGTGCCAGCAGGTCTACAGGTGCGAACACTGAAGCTTTCTTT
CDR3: CASRSTGANTEAFF

J: TRBJ2-1
D: .
V: TRBV14
length: 16
size: .
DNA: TGTGCCAGCAGCCACGTAAGTTCATTTCGGCTCAATGAGCAGTTCTTC
CDR3: CASSHVSSFRLNEQFF

J: TRBJ1-4
D: .
V: TRBV18
length: 15
size: .
DNA: TGTGCCAGCGCTCGGGGGTCCGGGGTGGATGAAAAACTGTTTTTT
CDR3: CASARGSGVDEKLFF

J: TRBJ2-5
D: .
V: TRBV6-5
length: 16
size: .
DNA: TGTGCCAGCAGTTCAAGCGGAAGGGTCGGCGGGGAGACCCAGTACTTC
CDR3: CASSSSGRVGGETQYF

J: TRBJ2-1
D: .
V: TRBV19
length: 16
size: .
DNA: TGTGCCAGTATCCCGGACTTCCTGAGCTCCTACAATGAGCAGTTCTTC
CDR3: CASIPDFLSSYNEQFF

J: TRBJ1-2
D: .
V: TRBV6-5
length: 14
size: .
DNA: TGTGCCAGCAGTAAAATACGGGGGACCTATGGCTACACCTTC
CDR3: CASSKIRGTYGYTF

J: TRBJ1-1
D: .
V: TRBV7-2
length: 15
size: .
DNA: TGTGCCAGCAGCTTAGGCTGGGGGGGGAACACTGAAGCTTTCTTT
CDR3: CASSLGWGGNTEAFF

J: TRBJ1-1
D: .
V: TRBV3-1/TRBV3-2
length: 14
size: few
DNA: TGTGCCAGCAGCCAAGGACAGACCAGCACTGAAGCTTTCTTT
CDR3: CASSQGQTSTEAFF

J: TRBJ2-2
D: .
V: TRBV5-1
length: 15
size: .
DNA: TGCGCCAGCAGGAGGGACGGGACGAACACCGGGGAGCTGTTTTTT
CDR3: CASRRDGTNTGELFF

J: TRBJ2-1
D: TRBD1
V: TRBV14
length: 15
size: .
DNA: TGTGCCAGCAGCCGGGGACAGGGGGCGATCAATGAGCAGTTCTTC
CDR3: CASSRGQGAINEQFF

J: TRBJ2-6
D: .
V: TRBV3-1/TRBV3-2
length: 15
size: .
DNA: TGTGCCAGCACCCCTGACATCTCTGGGGCCAACGTCCTGACTTTC
CDR3: CASTPDISGANVLTF

J: TRBJ2-7
D: .
V: TRBV7-2
length: 14
size: .
DNA: TGTGCCAGCAGCCGGCTGAGGGGAGCATACGAGCAGTACTTC
CDR3: CASSRLRGAYEQYF

J: TRBJ2-5
D: .
V: TRBV10-3
length: 15
size: .
DNA: TGTGCCATCAGTGACCCCCGAGGGACCCCAGAGACCCAGTACTTC
CDR3: CAISDPRGTPETQYF

J: TRBJ2-4
D: .
V: TRBV11-3
length: 15
size: .
DNA: TGTGCCAGCAGCTCACCGGTCGCCGGGGGAAACATTCAGTACTTC
CDR3: CASSSPVAGGNIQYF

J: TRBJ1-4
D: .
V: TRBV21-1
length: 17
size: .
DNA: TGTGCCAGCAGCAAAGGTACGCTGGACAGGGTCGGTGAAAAACTGTTTTTT
CDR3: CASSKGTLDRVGEKLFF

J: TRBJ1-1
D: .
V: TRBV25-1
length: 11
size: few
DNA: TGTGCCAGCAGCGGGAACACTGAAGCTTTCTTT
CDR3: CASSGNTEAFF

J: TRBJ2-2
D: .
V: TRBV19
length: 14
size: .
DNA: TGTGCCAGTAGGGGGACACCGAACACCGGGGAGCTGTTTTTT
CDR3: CASRGTPNTGELFF

J: TRBJ1-3
D: .
V: TRBV9
length: 15
size: .
DNA: TGTGCCAGCAGCACTTCCAGGTTCGCTGGAAACACCATATATTTT
CDR3: CASSTSRFAGNTIYF

J: TRBJ1-1
D: TRBD1
V: TRBV13
length: 15
size: .
DNA: TGTGCCAGCAGCTTAGACCAGGGGGCATGGAATGGAGCTTTCTTT
CDR3: CASSLDQGAWNGAFF

J: TRBJ2-5
D: TRBD2
V: TRBV6-1
length: 16
size: .
DNA: TGTGCCGGCAGTGAGGAAGCGGGAGAGGGGCAAGAGACCCAGTACTTC
CDR3: CAGSEEAGEGQETQYF

J: TRBJ2-1
D: TRBD2
V: TRBV2
length: 14
size: .
DNA: TGTGCCAGCAAAGGACTAGCGGGTTACAATGAGCAGTTCTTC
CDR3: CASKGLAGYNEQFF

J: TRBJ1-5
D: TRBD1
V: TRBV7-2
length: 14
size: .
DNA: TGTGCCAGCAGACCGACAGGGGGCGGACAGCCCCAGCATTTT
CDR3: CASRPTGGGQPQHF

J: TRBJ1-2
D: .
V: TRBV9
length: 15
size: .
DNA: TGTGCCAGCAGCGTAGCTGTAGGGGGGCAAGGTGGCTACACCTTC
CDR3: CASSVAVGGQGGYTF

J: TRBJ1-4
D: .
V: TRBV7-3
length: 13
size: .
DNA: TGTGCCAGCAGCTTCCGCATAGGGGAAAAACTGTTTTTT
CDR3: CASSFRIGEKLFF

J: TRBJ2-7
D: TRBD1
V: TRBV5-1
length: 14
size: .
DNA: TGCGCCAGCAGCTTGGTGGGACAGGGCTACGAGCAGTACTTC
CDR3: CASSLVGQGYEQYF

J: TRBJ2-1
D: .
V: TRBV5-8
length: 18
size: .
DNA: TGTGCCAGCAGCGGGGGGCTAAAAAAGGGGAGCTCCTACAATGAGCAGTTCTTC
CDR3: CASSGGLKKGSSYNEQFF

J: TRBJ2-7
D: TRBD1
V: TRBV6-2/TRBV6-3
length: 14
size: .
DNA: TGTGCCAGCAGCATCGAAGGGGGCGCGTACGAGCAGTACTTC
CDR3: CASSIEGGAYEQYF

J: TRBJ1-5
D: .
V: TRBV6-5
length: 15
size: few
DNA: TGTGCCAGCACCCTGGACCGGACTTCGCGACAGCCCCAGCATTTT
CDR3: CASTLDRTSRQPQHF

J: TRBJ2-2
D: .
V: TRBV27
length: 13
size: few
DNA: TGTGCCAGCAGTCCTAGAGGGACCGGGGAGCTGTTTTTT
CDR3: CASSPRGTGELFF

J: TRBJ2-3
D: .
V: TRBV7-2
length: 16
size: .
DNA: TGTGCCAGCAGCCCCCTCGGGGAGGTTAGCACAGATACGCAGTATTTT
CDR3: CASSPLGEVSTDTQYF

J: TRBJ1-2
D: .
V: TRBV6-5
length: 15
size: .
DNA: TGTGCCAGCAGTTACGCGGCCGCGGGAGGCTATGGCTACACCTTC
CDR3: CASSYAAAGGYGYTF

J: TRBJ1-1
D: .
V: TRBV6-5
length: 16
size: .
DNA: TGTGCCAGCAGTTACTCGAGAACTGAGCGAGACCGTGAAGCTTTCTTT
CDR3: CASSYSRTERDREAFF

J: TRBJ2-7
D: .
V: TRBV4-1
length: 14
size: few
DNA: TGCGCCAGCAGCCAGGTTCTACGGCACTACGAGCAGTACTTC
CDR3: CASSQVLRHYEQYF

J: TRBJ2-7
D: .
V: TRBV7-2
length: 13
size: .
DNA: TGTGCCAGCAGCCGGGACGGTGCCTACGAGCAGTACTTC
CDR3: CASSRDGAYEQYF

J: TRBJ1-2
D: .
V: TRBV10-3
length: 15
size: .
DNA: TGTGCCATCAGTGAAGGGCAGCTAAGGGGCTATGGCTACACCTTC
CDR3: CAISEGQLRGYGYTF

J: TRBJ1-2
D: .
V: TRBV3-1/TRBV3-2
length: 12
size: .
DNA: TGTGCCAGCAGCCAAGGTGAGGGTGGCTACACCTTC
CDR3: CASSQGEGGYTF

J: TRBJ2-3
D: .
V: TRBV5-1
length: 15
size: .
DNA: TGCGCCAGCAGCCCCGGGACCAGACTAACAGATACGCAGTATTTT
CDR3: CASSPGTRLTDTQYF

J: TRBJ2-7
D: TRBD1
V: TRBV7-9
length: 13
size: .
DNA: TGTGCCAGCAGCTTAGCAGGGGGCAACGAGCAGTACTTC
CDR3: CASSLAGGNEQYF

J: TRBJ2-3
D: TRBD2
V: TRBV13
length: 17
size: .
DNA: TGTGCCAGCAGCTTCGGGACTAGCCTAGGCGGGGCAGATACGCAGTATTTT
CDR3: CASSFGTSLGGADTQYF

J: TRBJ1-1
D: .
V: TRBV6-5
length: 14
size: .
DNA: TGTGCCAGCACCCCAAAACAGACTGGGGCTGAAGCTTTCTTT
CDR3: CASTPKQTGAEAFF

J: TRBJ2-7
D: TRBD2
V: TRBV30
length: 13
size: .
DNA: TGTGCCTGGAGTAGAGGGGAGGGGAACGAGCAGTACTTC
CDR3: CAWSRGEGNEQYF